Detailed here is one T cell receptor beta chain. This entry belongs to a study of vaccination and CD4 T cells after COVID-19. Across the whole study: Six males and four females constituted the convalescent cohort, two of whom were Hispanic.

Documented time point: late sampling 161 to 241 days after vaccination in three convalescent patients. One entry per CDR3 protein, called by TCRdb with MiXCR from the PCR reads. The sample contains about 36,000 distinct CDR3 sequences, 36% of which appear only once. Trimming pared 2 bases from V and 3 bases from J, leaving 11 bases between. Per the germline V gene, CDR1 is SEHNR and CDR2 is FQNEAQ (reference sequence). The CDR3 covers 14 residues. This TCR was recovered from a human donor who had recovered from COVID-19. The chain recombines TRBV7-9 with TRBJ2-7; D may be TRBD1 (6 bases). This specimen was CD4+ T cells from blood, taken about 7 months after SARS-CoV-2 vaccination. Here the CDR3 reads CASSLSRGYYEQYF. DNA for the CDR3: TGTGCCAGCAGCTTATCCAGGGGATACTACGAGCAGTACTTC.